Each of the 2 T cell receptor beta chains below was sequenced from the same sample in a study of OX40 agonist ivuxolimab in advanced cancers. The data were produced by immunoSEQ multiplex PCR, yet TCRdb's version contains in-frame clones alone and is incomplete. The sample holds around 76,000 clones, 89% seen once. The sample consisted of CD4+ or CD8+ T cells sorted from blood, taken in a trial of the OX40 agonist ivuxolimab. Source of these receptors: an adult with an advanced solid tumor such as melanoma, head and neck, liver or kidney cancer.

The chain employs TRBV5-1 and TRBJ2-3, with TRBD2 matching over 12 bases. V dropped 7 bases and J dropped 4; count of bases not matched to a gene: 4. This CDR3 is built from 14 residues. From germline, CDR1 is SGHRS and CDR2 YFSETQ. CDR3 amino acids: CASRLAGGSDTQYF. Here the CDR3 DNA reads TGCGCCAGCCGGCTAGCGGGGGGGTCAGATACGCAGTATTTT.

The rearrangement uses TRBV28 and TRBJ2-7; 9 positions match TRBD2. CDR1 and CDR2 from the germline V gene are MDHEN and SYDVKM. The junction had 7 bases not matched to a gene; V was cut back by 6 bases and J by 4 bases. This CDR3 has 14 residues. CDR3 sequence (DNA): TGTGCCAGCAGCTACCTAGCGGGACGGTACGAGCAGTACTTC. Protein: CASSYLAGRYEQYF.